The 14 T cell receptor beta chains presented below share a single source sample, sequenced in a study of blood T cell repertoires in COVID-19. Sequencing was performed with immunoSEQ multiplex PCR; in TCRdb, only in-frame clones are kept and a portion is missing. The table includes approximately 290,000 clones, around 89% detected once. The sample taken for sequencing was PBMCs or T cells enriched from blood (not recorded which). These receptors originate from a woman younger than 35 with acute COVID-19.

V and J are TRBV3-1 (or the pseudogene TRBV3-2) and TRBJ1-6; 7 bases fit TRBD1. The germline CDR1 and CDR2 sequences are LGHDT and YNNKEL (reference sequence). This CDR3 comprises 15 residues. The V and J ends lost 3 bases and 10 bases, in that order; junction bases with no gene match: 9. The CDR3 sequence is CASSHRQGDGSPLHF. CDR3 in DNA: TGTGCCAGCAGCCACCGACAGGGAGACGGATCACCCCTCCACTTT.

The chain joins TRBV6-2 or TRBV6-3 to TRBJ2-5; tentatively, D is TRBD1 (6 bases). Germline V gives CDR1 MNHEY, CDR2 SVGEGT. V was shortened by 4 bases and J by 5 bases, with 14 bases between the two germline ends. This CDR3 has 14 amino acids. CDR3 DNA: TGTGCCAGCAGTTTATACGGGACAAGGGAGACCCAGTACTTC. Amino acid sequence: CASSLYGTRETQYF.

This clone appeared once. The chain recombines TRBV28 with TRBJ1-1; perhaps TRBD1 as D (6 bases). V was shortened by 7 bases and J by 1 base, with 10 bases between the two germline ends. This CDR3 region has 13 residues. Per germline, CDR1 MDHEN and CDR2 SYDVKM. CDR3 sequence reads: CASTRRGNTEAFF. CDR3 sequence (DNA): TGTGCCAGCACCCGCAGGGGGAACACTGAAGCTTTCTTT.

CDR3 bases: TGCAGCGACTTAAGGGGGACTGAAGCTTTCTTT. It codes for CSDLRGTEAFF. The genes are TRBV29-1 and TRBJ1-1; tentatively, D is TRBD1 (6 bases). The V gene lost 7 bases and the J gene lost 5 bases, with 11 bases spanning the gap. The germline CDR1 and CDR2 sequences are SQVTM and ANQGSEA. The CDR3 length is 11 residues.

The CDR3 here is CASSLGASYEQYF. CDR3 nucleotide sequence: TGTGCCAGCAGCTTGGGGGCCTCCTACGAGCAGTACTTC. The rearrangement joins TRBV5-4 to TRBJ2-7; no definite D call. Germline assignment: CDR1 SGHNT and CDR2 YYREEE (reference sequence). Trimming left V 0 bases short and J 0 bases short, with 4 bases between. The CDR3 has 13 residues.

In this sample, this clone turned up once. The chain carries TRBV30 and TRBJ2-3; possible D gene TRBD2, 6 bases. Germline values: CDR1 GTSNPN, CDR2 SVGIG (reference sequence). V was pared by 5 bases and J by 5 bases, with 17 bases between. The CDR3 runs to 14 residues. The CDR3, as DNA: TGTGCCTGGCTCTCGGGAGCCGGTAGAGATACGCAGTATTTT. Protein product: CAWLSGAGRDTQYF.

The chain links TRBV6-5 to TRBJ2-7, with TRBD2 matching over 7 bases. This CDR3 is 16 amino acids long. CDR1 MNHEY and CDR2 SVGAGI come from the germline V gene. J gave up 1 base and V 0 bases, and 6 bases lay outside the gene matches. The CDR3 is CASSYSRDYPSYEQYF. CDR3 DNA sequence: TGTGCCAGCAGTTACTCCCGGGACTACCCGTCCTACGAGCAGTACTTC.

This rearrangement joins TRBV11-2 to TRBJ2-2; D is unresolved. Germline CDR1 reads SGHAT; CDR2 reads FQNNGV. There are 11 residues in the CDR3. Trimming stripped 5 bases from V and 9 bases from J, with 7 bases between. CDR3 loop: CASSLPRELFF. As DNA, the CDR3 is TGTGCCAGCAGCCTCCCCCGGGAGCTGTTTTTT. Using reference TRBV11-2 and TRBJ2-2 for the parts outside the CDR3, the full variable domain is EAGVAQSPRYKIIEKRQSVAFWCNPISGHATLYWYQQILGQGPKLLIQFQNNGVVDDSQLPKDRFSAERLKGVDSTLKIQPAKLEDSAVYLCASSLPRELFFGEGSRLTVL.

This clone was seen more than once but under ten times. The J gene is TRBJ1-5, the V gene TRBV2; 10 positions agree with TRBD1. In germline, CDR1 is SNHLY, CDR2 FYNNEI. The length of the CDR3 is 17 residues. J gave up 1 base and V 4 bases, and 7 bases lay outside the gene matches. The CDR3 DNA is TGTGCCAGCAGTGTACTGACAGGGGGCACAAGCAATCAGCCCCAGCATTTT. Translation gives CASSVLTGGTSNQPQHF.

The chain couples TRBV28 to TRBJ2-3; a possible D gene is TRBD2 (5 bases). CDR3 length equals 15 residues. Germline V gives CDR1 MDHEN, CDR2 SYDVKM. V lost 7 bases to trimming and J lost 0 bases, with 14 bases between them. DNA for the CDR3: TGTGCCAGCACCCCACCCGGGGTTAGCACAGATACGCAGTATTTT. This sequence encodes CASTPPGVSTDTQYF. The full variable domain, rest sourced from reference TRBV28 and TRBJ2-3, is DVKVTQSSRYLVKRTGEKVFLECVQDMDHENMFWYRQDPGLGLRLIYFSYDVKMKEKGDIPEGYSVSREKKERFSLILESASTNQTSMYLCASTPPGVSTDTQYFGPGTRLTVL.

V gene TRBV18 combines with J gene TRBJ2-2, with TRBD2 matching 7 bases. Germline values: CDR1 KGHSH, CDR2 LQKENI. The CDR3 sequence is 16 residues long. With 3 bases clipped from V and 4 bases from J, the junction kept 8 bases outside the gene matches. This CDR3 reads CASSPPSGDLTGELFF. DNA for the CDR3: TGTGCCAGCTCACCCCCCAGCGGGGACCTCACCGGGGAGCTGTTTTTT.

The gene calls are TRBV3-1 (or the pseudogene TRBV3-2) and TRBJ2-3, with 14 bases lining up with TRBD2. Germline trimming cut 5 bases from V and 4 bases from J; bases unmatched to any gene: 5. CDR1 LGHDT and CDR2 YNNKEL come from the germline V gene (reference sequence). CDR3 length: 16 amino acids. DNA for the CDR3: TGTGCCAGCAGCTCGGGACTAGCGGGAGAGGCAGATACGCAGTATTTT. It encodes CASSSGLAGEADTQYF.

The V call is TRBV18, the J call TRBJ1-5, with D possibly matching TRBD1 (6 bases). Germline assignment: CDR1 KGHSH and CDR2 LQKENI. The CDR3 is 14 residues long. V gave up 3 bases and J gave up 6 bases, with 12 bases separating them. DNA of the CDR3: TGTGCCAGCTCACCGGAGACAGGTGCTCAGCCCCAGCATTTT. Encoded protein: CASSPETGAQPQHF.

The chain is built from TRBV29-1 and TRBJ2-1; a weak D match, TRBD1 (6 bases). This CDR3 is 12 amino acids long. Germline CDR1 SQVTM, CDR2 ANQGSEA. Between the trimmed V and J ends, which lost 6 bases and 7 bases, there was a span of 13 bases. CDR3 loop: CSVGRGMNEQFF. In DNA form, the CDR3 reads TGCAGCGTCGGCAGGGGTATGAATGAGCAGTTCTTC.